The 19 T cell receptor beta chains in this list originate from one sample, sequenced in a study of blood T cells in healthy people across ages. It was with a sample-barcoded 5' primer and a J-beta primer mix that a second PCR of about 7 to 12 cycles was run. From the 5' RACE reads, TCRdb called clonotypes with MiXCR, one entry per CDR3 protein. Among 630,000 or so distinct CDR3 sequences, less than 35% were seen once, and the ten largest hold 15% to 18%. The sequenced material came from blood. These TCRs come from a woman at least 80 years old in good health.

This clonotype was counted many times. The chain uses TRBV4-2 and TRBJ2-1, with 9 bases identical to TRBD1. This CDR3 spans 15 amino acids. The ends lost 4 bases at V and 9 bases at J; junction bases unmatched: 10. CDR1 is LGHNA, CDR2 YNFKEQ, per germline. The CDR3 sequence is CASSRGQGKSGEQFF. The DNA for the CDR3 is TGTGCCAGCAGCCGGGGACAGGGAAAGTCGGGTGAGCAGTTCTTC.

Many counts were recorded for this clonotype. The chain uses TRBV6-1 and TRBJ2-1; perhaps TRBD2 as D (6 bases). Trimming cost V 6 bases and J 5 bases, with 14 bases left between them. CDR1 and CDR2 (germline): MNHNS, SASEGT. CDR3 length: 14 amino acids. The CDR3 DNA reads as TGTGCCAGCAGGTGGGAGGACAACCACAATGAGCAGTTCTTC. Translating gives CASRWEDNHNEQFF.

As for this clonotype: A read error may be the cause here, since a much bigger clone is one base away. This chain connects TRBV9 to TRBJ2-4; D unresolved. The end of the DNA fits TRBJ2-7 better, so the J call may be wrong. The CDR3 is 14 amino acids. CDR1 is SGDLS, CDR2 YYNGEE, per germline. The CDR3 loop reads CASSVGLGSGEQYF. The CDR3 DNA follows: TGTGCCAGCAGCGTAGGCCTAGGCTCGGGCGAGCAGTACTTC.

This clonotype was detected ten times or more. The chain recombines TRBV28 with TRBJ2-5; the D gene could be TRBD1 or TRBD2 (5 bases each). Per germline, CDR1 MDHEN and CDR2 SYDVKM. V dropped 8 bases and J dropped 0 bases, with 13 bases sitting between them. The CDR3 contains 14 residues. The CDR3 loop reads CASLGTPNQETQYF. The CDR3 DNA sequence: TGTGCCAGCCTCGGGACGCCTAACCAAGAGACCCAGTACTTC.

Regarding this clonotype: Sequence at one end of the junction differs from germline and may be a read error. This rearrangement joins TRBV5-1 to TRBJ2-7; tentative D call: TRBD2 (6 bases). Germline CDR1 and CDR2: SGHRS and YFSETQ. This CDR3 is 14 amino acids long. CDR3 region: CSSSFSGGSYEQYF. The CDR3 coding sequence is TGCTCCAGCAGCTTCTCCGGGGGCTCCTACGAGCAGTACTTC.

The V and J genes are TRBV9 and TRBJ2-1, with 7 bases that match TRBD1. There are 13 residues in the CDR3. J was trimmed by 11 bases and V by 4 bases; bases with no gene match: 9. Looked up from germline, CDR1 is SGDLS and CDR2 is YYNGEE. The CDR3 DNA reads TGTGCCAGCAGCTCCCGACAGGGCCAGAAGCAGTTCTTC. Protein sequence: CASSSRQGQKQFF.

This clonotype was observed once. A much bigger clone sits one base away, suggesting this may be a read error. The rearrangement uses TRBV20-1 and TRBJ2-5, with D possibly called TRBD1 or TRBD2 (5 bases each). The CDR3 spans 14 residues. Germline V gene lookup returns CDR1 DFQATT and CDR2 SNEGSKA (reference sequence). The CDR3 here is CSPGAGNNLNEQYF. The CDR3 coding sequence is TGCAGCCCCGGGGCCGGGAATAACTTAAATGAGCAGTACTTC.

At least ten counts were recorded for this clonotype. The chain links TRBV6-2 or TRBV6-3 to TRBJ2-1, with D hard to call. Germline V CDR1 and CDR2: MNHEY, SVGEGT. The CDR3 length is 13 residues. Between the trimmed V and J ends, which lost 6 bases and 0 bases, there was a span of 6 bases. The CDR3 reads CASRGSSYNEQFF. The CDR3 coding sequence is TGTGCCAGCAGGGGAAGCTCCTACAATGAGCAGTTCTTC.

This sequence joins TRBV18 and TRBJ1-2, with D maybe TRBD1 (6 bases). Germline assignment: CDR1 KGHSH and CDR2 LQKENI. CDR3 length: 15 residues. The V and J ends lost 5 bases and 2 bases respectively, with 15 bases between them. As DNA, the CDR3 is TGTGCCAGCTCAGCTACAGGGCTCCCCAACTATGGCTACACCTTC. Protein product: CASSATGLPNYGYTF.

This clonotype appeared a few times. The rearrangement joins TRBV4-1 to TRBJ1-2; tentatively, D is TRBD1 (5 bases). CDR1 and CDR2 from the germline V gene are MGHRA and YSYEKL. Between the trimmed V and J ends, which lost 2 bases and 4 bases, there was a span of 11 bases. The CDR3 sequence is 14 residues long. The CDR3 region is CASSQQGWGYGYTF. The CDR3 nucleotides are TGCGCCAGCAGCCAACAGGGTTGGGGCTATGGCTACACCTTC.

This clonotype was observed at least ten times. The V gene is TRBV3-1, the J gene TRBJ1-2; 8 nucleotides align to TRBD1. Trimming at V came to 5 bases and at J to 8 bases, leaving 10 bases not matched to a gene. Germline assignment: CDR1 LGHDT and CDR2 YNNKEL (reference sequence). The CDR3 sequence is 14 residues long. CDR3 residues: CASSVTGTGGGYTF. In nucleotides, the CDR3 is TGTGCCAGCAGCGTTACCGGGACAGGCGGAGGCTACACCTTC.

This clonotype was counted ten times or more. The J gene is TRBJ1-5, the V gene TRBV5-1; tentative D call: TRBD1 (6 bases). Between the trimmed V and J ends, which lost 4 bases and 1 base, there was a span of 12 bases. From germline, CDR1 is SGHRS and CDR2 YFSETQ. The CDR3 has 15 residues. CDR3 sequence reads: CASSQDSPSNQPQHF. The CDR3 bases are TGCGCCAGCAGCCAGGACAGCCCCAGCAATCAGCCCCAGCATTTT.

This clonotype was seen ten or more times. V and J are TRBV6-5 and TRBJ2-3; D is unclear. Germline V gene lookup returns CDR1 MNHEY and CDR2 SVGAGI. This CDR3 is built from 15 residues. Trimming shortened V by 2 bases and J by 4 bases, and 13 bases separated the two germline ends. This CDR3 reads CASSYLSSQADTQYF. For the CDR3, the DNA is TGTGCCAGCAGTTACCTTAGTTCGCAGGCAGATACGCAGTATTTT.

This chain uses TRBV28 with TRBJ2-3; TRBD1 aligns across 8 bases. Germline V lookup: CDR1 MDHEN, CDR2 SYDVKM. The CDR3 contains 14 residues. V trimming: 6 bases; J trimming: 3 bases; junction bases outside the gene matches: 5. The CDR3 DNA follows: TGTGCCAGCAGGCCTTACAGGGGGACAGATACGCAGTATTTT. Its protein product is CASRPYRGTDTQYF. Variable domain in full (rest from reference TRBV28 and TRBJ2-3): DVKVTQSSRYLVKRTGEKVFLECVQDMDHENMFWYRQDPGLGLRLIYFSYDVKMKEKGDIPEGYSVSREKKERFSLILESASTNQTSMYLCASRPYRGTDTQYFGPGTRLTVL.

This clonotype was seen many times. V gene TRBV7-2 combines with J gene TRBJ2-3, with D unclear. The CDR3 consists of 14 residues. Trimming took off 1 base at V and 2 bases at J, with 7 bases between the two ends. Germline assignment: CDR1 SGHTA and CDR2 FQGNSA. CDR3 sequence: CASSLGPYTDTQYF. The CDR3 nucleotides read TGTGCCAGCAGCTTAGGGCCCTACACAGATACGCAGTATTTT. Full variable domain (outside the CDR3, taken from reference TRBV7-2 and TRBJ2-3): GAGVSQSPSNKVTEKGKDVELRCDPISGHTALYWYRQSLGQGLEFLIYFQGNSAPDKSGLPSDRFSAERTGGSVSTLTIQRTQQEDSAVYLCASSLGPYTDTQYFGPGTRLTVL.

The table lists this clonotype with many counts. The rearrangement joins TRBV5-1 to TRBJ2-1; TRBD1 aligns across 7 bases. V lost 7 bases to trimming and J lost 6 bases; unmatched junction nucleotides: 10. The CDR3 consists of 14 residues. The germline V gene has CDR1 SGHRS and CDR2 YFSETQ. The CDR3 sequence is CASRPSRQGNEQFF. CDR3 bases: TGCGCCAGCCGACCTTCCCGACAGGGCAATGAGCAGTTCTTC.

This sequence joins TRBV5-1 and TRBJ2-5; the match to TRBD1 covers 9 bases. The junction had 9 bases not matched to a gene; V was cut back by 4 bases and J by 5 bases. The length of the CDR3 is 15 residues. Per germline, CDR1 SGHRS and CDR2 YFSETQ. CDR3: CASSLGTGIGETQYF. CDR3 nucleotides: TGCGCCAGCAGCCTTGGGACAGGGATCGGCGAGACCCAGTACTTC.

This clonotype occurred many times. This chain joins TRBV9 and TRBJ1-6, with D unclear. Germline assignment: CDR1 SGDLS and CDR2 YYNGEE. The CDR3 has 14 amino acids. V was shortened by 3 bases and J by 0 bases, with 4 bases between the two germline ends. The chain's CDR3 is CASSESSYNSPLHF. CDR3 nucleotide sequence: TGTGCCAGCAGCGAGAGCTCCTATAATTCACCCCTCCACTTT.

Ten or more counts support this clonotype. CDR3 amino acids: CATSLGEGTEAFF. In DNA, the CDR3 is TGTGCCACCTCCTTGGGGGAGGGGACTGAAGCTTTCTTT. This chain connects TRBV12-3 or TRBV12-4 to TRBJ1-1, with D maybe TRBD1 (5 bases). V lost 10 bases, J lost 5 bases, and 17 bases lay in between. This CDR3 spans 13 amino acids.